This paragraph reports one T cell receptor (beta chain). Its antigen is undetermined. The sample originates from a study of neurological immune-mediated disorders. Points from the study as a whole: The most TCR clonal expansion was seen in HTLV-1-associated myelopathy, and the least was seen in multiple sclerosis, which fell below healthy controls.

cDNA was made by 5'RACE with 10-nucleotide random UMIs. Sequencing of 15-18 subjects in each run yielded over 170 million TCR-beta sequences. TCRdb analysed the 5' RACE reads with MiXCR anew, one entry per CDR3 protein. The sample includes about 31,000 distinct CDR3 sequences, about 3.8% of them seen just once. Sorted libraries came from 950,000 to 1,000,000 CD4+ or CD8+ T cells. Sequencing was done on a sample of CD4+ T cells from blood. The origin of this receptor is a woman between 35 and 50 years old in good health.

CDR3 coding DNA: TGTGCCAGCAGCAGCTCCGGGACAGGGTACCAAGAGACCCAGTACTTC. It specifies CASSSSGTGYQETQYF. This chain uses TRBV5-5 with TRBJ2-5; 9 bases are a match to TRBD1. The CDR3 has 16 residues. CDR1 and CDR2 (germline): SGHKS, YYEKEE (reference sequence). Unmatched junction bases numbered 7, after V lost 4 bases and J lost 0 bases.